Each of the 30 T cell receptor beta chains below was sequenced from the same sample in a study of T cells in localized non-small cell lung cancer. The protocol was immunoSEQ multiplex PCR, while the TCRdb copy is restricted to in-frame clones and leaves out a portion. Of some 3,100 clones listed, around 30% are singletons. Source: lung tumor tissue, taken before any cancer treatment. These receptors were obtained from a woman aged 35-70 years with stage I squamous cell lung carcinoma.

The chain recombines TRBV25-1 with TRBJ1-2; 8 nucleotides align to TRBD1. Trimming cost V 5 bases and J 10 bases; bases outside gene matches: 9. Germline CDR1 MGHDK, CDR2 SYGVNS. The CDR3 covers 13 residues. The CDR3 is CASSQPGQEIYTF. CDR3 nucleotide sequence: TGTGCCAGCAGTCAACCGGGACAGGAGATCTACACCTTC.

V usage is TRBV5-1 and J usage is TRBJ1-1, with 8 bases matching TRBD1. V lost 4 bases, J lost 1 base, and 21 bases stayed unmatched. Germline CDR1 reads SGHRS; CDR2 reads YFSETQ. This CDR3 region has 20 residues. The CDR3 DNA reads TGCGCCAGCAGCCCTTTTAAAGGAGACAGGGGCCGGGTTCCGAACACTGAAGCTTTCTTT. The encoded protein is CASSPFKGDRGRVPNTEAFF.

This chain joins TRBV5-1 and TRBJ2-5; 7 bases fit TRBD1. V lost 4 bases, J lost 1 base, and 4 bases stayed unmatched. The CDR3 is 14 residues long. In germline, CDR1 is SGHRS, CDR2 YFSETQ. The CDR3: CASSNGQAQETQYF. The CDR3 region has the DNA TGCGCCAGCAGCAATGGACAGGCCCAAGAGACCCAGTACTTC.

This clone is classed as large. This chain connects TRBV11-3 to TRBJ1-1; D perhaps matches TRBD1 (5 bases). CDR3 length: 14 residues. V lost 2 bases and J 6 bases, leaving 13 bases between the germline ends. The germline CDR1 and CDR2 sequences are SGHNT and YENEEA. The CDR3: CASSLNGGVPEAFF. The CDR3 bases are TGTGCCAGCAGCTTAAACGGGGGGGTCCCTGAAGCTTTCTTT.

This clone came up many times. The genes are TRBV7-2 and TRBJ2-5; 7 bases are a match to TRBD2. The CDR3 covers 13 residues. The V gene end was trimmed by 4 bases and the J gene end by 7 bases; junction bases not matched to a gene: 6. Germline V gene data show CDR1 as SGHTA and CDR2 as FQGNSA. The chain's CDR3 is CASSSSGGWTQYF. The CDR3 nucleotides are TGTGCCAGCAGCTCTTCGGGAGGATGGACCCAGTACTTC.

This clone is medium-sized in the sample. The CDR3 is CASSFTTDTQYF. CDR3 nucleotide sequence: TGTGCCAGCAGCTTTACCACAGATACGCAGTATTTT. J is TRBJ2-3 and V is TRBV9; D is unclear. Germline CDR1 and CDR2: SGDLS and YYNGEE. The CDR3 extends over 12 amino acids. Trimming pared 4 bases from V and 2 bases from J, leaving 5 bases between.

The rearrangement uses TRBV15 and TRBJ2-5; 8 bases align to TRBD1. Germline V gene lookup returns CDR1 LNHNV and CDR2 YYDKDF (reference sequence). Germline trimming cut 0 bases from V and 4 bases from J; bases unmatched to any gene: 10. CDR3 size: 17 residues. As DNA, the CDR3 is TGTGCCACCAGCAGAGATGCCCAGGGACAGGTTGTAGAGACCCAGTACTTC. It translates to CATSRDAQGQVVETQYF.

This clone was recorded a few times. V is TRBV9 and J is TRBJ2-1; 9 bases match TRBD2. The V and J ends lost 0 bases and 14 bases, in that order; junction bases with no gene match: 15. The CDR3 is 16 amino acids. Germline lookup yields CDR1 SGDLS and CDR2 YYNGEE. CDR3: CASSVGGSGGTSAEFF. The CDR3 coding sequence is TGTGCCAGCAGCGTAGGGGGTAGCGGGGGAACCTCCGCAGAGTTCTTC.

This clone is medium-sized by share. This chain links TRBV25-1 with TRBJ1-1; no definite D call. Germline V gene sequence: CDR1 MGHDK, CDR2 SYGVNS. The CDR3 covers 12 residues. Deletions cut 8 bases from V and 1 base from J, with 8 bases between. CDR3 loop: CASQLWNTEAFF. In DNA, the CDR3 is TGTGCCAGCCAGCTCTGGAACACTGAAGCTTTCTTT.

The chain links TRBV19 to TRBJ1-5; tentatively, D is TRBD1 (6 bases). The CDR3 runs to 13 residues. CDR1 LNHDA and CDR2 SQIVND come from the germline V gene (reference sequence). The germline V and J ends were trimmed by 8 bases and 3 bases, with 11 bases remaining between them. The CDR3 nucleotides are TGTGCCAGTTCCGACAGGAACAATCAGCCCCAGCATTTT. This translates into CASSDRNNQPQHF.

This clone has just one count. CDR3 bases: TGTGCCAGCTCACCGGACCAACAAGAGACCCAGTACTTC. As protein: CASSPDQQETQYF. The chain combines TRBV18 with TRBJ2-5; the D is unclear. This CDR3 has 13 residues. Trimming left V 3 bases short and J 2 bases short, with 7 bases between. Germline V gene lookup returns CDR1 KGHSH and CDR2 LQKENI.

This rearrangement joins TRBV11-3 to TRBJ1-4; 8 nucleotides line up with TRBD1. Germline V gene lookup returns CDR1 SGHNT and CDR2 YENEEA. V was pared by 1 base and J by 3 bases, with 4 bases of the junction left unmatched. The CDR3 contains 16 residues. CDR3 sequence: CASSLGTGQANEKLFF. CDR3 nucleotides: TGTGCCAGCAGCTTAGGGACAGGGCAGGCTAATGAAAAACTGTTTTTT.

The chain uses TRBV19 and TRBJ2-3; 9 nucleotides agree with TRBD2. J lost 4 bases, V lost 6 bases, and 8 bases had no gene match. Germline assignment: CDR1 LNHDA and CDR2 SQIVND (reference sequence). CDR3 size: 15 residues. The CDR3: CASSPGTSWADTQYF. CDR3 nucleotides: TGTGCCAGTAGCCCCGGGACTAGCTGGGCAGATACGCAGTATTTT.

The chain is built from TRBV6-8 and TRBJ2-1; possibly TRBD1 for D (7 bases). This CDR3 has 12 residues. The germline V and J ends were trimmed by 2 bases and 15 bases, with 14 bases remaining between them. Germline V gives CDR1 MNHGY, CDR2 SAAAGT. The CDR3 loop reads CASSYLDRDWFF. The CDR3, as DNA: TGTGCCAGCAGTTACCTTGACAGGGACTGGTTCTTC.

This clone is judged large. The gene calls are TRBV19 and TRBJ2-7; TRBD2 aligns across 10 bases. This CDR3 spans 15 amino acids. The V gene's germline CDR1 is LNHDA and CDR2 SQIVND (reference sequence). V was pared by 2 bases and J by 3 bases, with 4 bases of the junction left unmatched. Here the CDR3 DNA reads TGTGCCAGTAGTATAACTAGCGGGACGATCTACGAGCAGTACTTC. Protein sequence: CASSITSGTIYEQYF. Full variable domain (missing parts from reference TRBV19 and TRBJ2-7): DGGITQSPKYLFRKEGQNVTLSCEQNLNHDAMYWYRQDPGQGLRLIYYSQIVNDFQKGDIAEGYSVSREKKESFPLTVTSAQKNPTAFYLCASSITSGTIYEQYFGPGTRLTVT.

A single count supports this clone. This rearrangement joins TRBV18 to TRBJ2-5; 9 bases map to TRBD2. CDR3 length equals 18 residues. Germline V gives CDR1 KGHSH, CDR2 LQKENI. The trim removed 4 bases at V and 4 bases at J, leaving 16 bases unmatched. The DNA of the CDR3 is TGTGCCAGCTCACAATATGCTAGCGGGGCCGAAAGAAGAGAGACCCAGTACTTC. Its protein product is CASSQYASGAERRETQYF.

This clone has more than one count but fewer than ten. The gene calls are TRBV19 and TRBJ2-3, with D hard to call. The CDR3 runs 15 residues. In germline, CDR1 is LNHDA, CDR2 SQIVND (reference sequence). Trimming pared 3 bases from V and 2 bases from J, leaving 12 bases between. The CDR3 region is CASSIGQKFTDTQYF. CDR3 DNA: TGTGCCAGTAGTATTGGCCAGAAATTCACAGATACGCAGTATTTT.

The CDR3 DNA reads TGTGCCAGCAGTGACGCTCGTGAGTGGGGGGCTGGACAGCCCCAGCATTTT. Translating it yields CASSDAREWGAGQPQHF. The chain is built from TRBV6-8 and TRBJ1-5, with D possibly being TRBD1 (6 bases). This CDR3 has 17 amino acids. In germline, CDR1 is MNHGY, CDR2 SAAAGT. The V end lost 5 bases, the J end lost 7 bases, and 24 bases lay between the germline ends.

This chain joins TRBV6-8 and TRBJ1-5; TRBD1 aligns across 7 bases. The germline V gene encodes CDR1 MNHGY and CDR2 SAAAGT. CDR3 length equals 14 residues. With 5 bases clipped from V and 10 bases from J, the junction kept 11 bases outside the gene matches. As DNA, the CDR3 is TGTGCCAGCAGTCCCGGACAGGAAGGAGGACCCCAGCATTTT. This gives the protein CASSPGQEGGPQHF.

The chain uses TRBV15 and TRBJ2-1; tentatively, D is TRBD2 (5 bases). The ends were cut back, 5 bases at V and 1 base at J, with 18 bases in the middle. The CDR3 is 17 residues long. CDR1 and CDR2 (germline): LNHNV, YYDKDF (reference sequence). CDR3 sequence (DNA): TGTGCCACCAGCCGGAGGAAACGGGGTCGATCCTACAATGAGCAGTTCTTC. Translating it yields CATSRRKRGRSYNEQFF.

The V and J genes are TRBV6-8 and TRBJ2-3, with 16 bases lining up with TRBD2. Losses at the gene ends were 3 bases for V and 4 bases for J; bases not matched to a gene: 4. Germline V lookup: CDR1 MNHGY, CDR2 SAAAGT. The CDR3 runs to 17 residues. In DNA, the CDR3 is TGTGCCAGCAGTTATCCGGGACTAGCGGGGGGGCCAGATACGCAGTATTTT. Translated, it gives CASSYPGLAGGPDTQYF.

The chain links TRBV11-3 to TRBJ2-7, with 7 bases identical to TRBD1. This CDR3 contains 14 residues. CDR1 and CDR2 (germline): SGHNT, YENEEA. J was trimmed by 2 bases and V by 1 base; bases with no gene match: 2. The CDR3 bases are TGTGCCAGCAGCTTAGGAACAGGGGCCTACGAGCAGTACTTC. Translation gives CASSLGTGAYEQYF.

This clone qualifies as medium-sized. V usage is TRBV6-8 and J usage is TRBJ1-2, with D tentatively TRBD1 (5 bases). Germline V CDR1 and CDR2: MNHGY, SAAAGT. The V and J ends lost 7 bases and 2 bases respectively, with 11 bases between them. This CDR3 is built from 13 residues. In DNA form, the CDR3 reads TGTGCCAGCACGACAGTCCAGAACTATGGCTACACCTTC. Residues: CASTTVQNYGYTF.

This clone was found many times. This rearrangement joins TRBV7-6 to TRBJ1-2; D call uncertain. The CDR3 has 15 amino acids. V lost 1 base and J lost 0, with 9 bases in between. CDR1 is SGHVS, CDR2 FNYEAQ, per germline. This CDR3 is CASSLDQDTNYGYTF. As DNA, the CDR3 is TGTGCCAGCAGCTTAGATCAGGATACTAACTATGGCTACACCTTC.

This clone was observed a few times. The rearrangement links TRBV30 to TRBJ2-1, with 8 bases that match TRBD2. J lost 8 bases, V lost 1 base, and 16 bases had no gene match. The CDR3 has 17 residues. Germline-derived CDR1 and CDR2 are GTSNPN and SVGIG (reference sequence). CDR3 in amino acids: CAWSAGFGGGFTDEQFF. The CDR3 coding sequence is TGTGCCTGGAGTGCAGGCTTTGGCGGGGGGTTTACCGATGAGCAGTTCTTC.

This rearrangement joins TRBV11-3 to TRBJ1-6; the D gene is possibly TRBD1 (6 bases). Germline V CDR1 and CDR2: SGHNT, YENEEA. Trimming removed 4 bases from V and 0 bases from J, with 13 bases in between. CDR3 size: 17 residues. CDR3 in amino acids: CASSSARRGSYNSPLHF. CDR3 coding DNA: TGTGCCAGCAGCTCTGCACGCAGGGGCTCCTATAATTCACCCCTCCACTTT.

This clone was recorded a few times. This rearrangement joins TRBV14 to TRBJ2-2; D is uncertain. The germline V gene has CDR1 SGHDN and CDR2 FVKESK. The CDR3 loop spans 14 amino acids. The V end lost 1 base, the J end lost 1 base, and 4 bases lay between the germline ends. CDR3 region: CASSQGQNTGELFF. CDR3 sequence (DNA): TGTGCCAGCAGCCAAGGCCAGAACACCGGGGAGCTGTTTTTT. Using reference TRBV14 and TRBJ2-2 for the parts outside the CDR3, the full variable domain is EAGVTQFPSHSVIEKGQTVTLRCDPISGHDNLYWYRRVMGKEIKFLLHFVKESKQDESGMPNNRFLAERTGGTYSTLKVQPAELEDSGVYFCASSQGQNTGELFFGEGSRLTVL.

There are a few counts of this clone. CDR3 loop: CASSEADGQPQHF. DNA of the CDR3: TGTGCCAGCAGTGAAGCAGATGGACAGCCCCAGCATTTT. V and J are TRBV6-1 and TRBJ1-5, with D unresolved. The germline V gene has CDR1 MNHNS and CDR2 SASEGT. V was trimmed by 0 bases and J by 7 bases, leaving 7 bases between them. The CDR3 covers 13 residues.

This clone is labeled medium-sized. The chain joins TRBV11-3 to TRBJ2-1; D is uncertain. V was pared by 2 bases and J by 0 bases, with 11 bases between. The CDR3 extends over 16 amino acids. Germline V gene lookup returns CDR1 SGHNT and CDR2 YENEEA. The CDR3 DNA reads as TGTGCCAGCAGCTTAAACGGGTTGAGCTCCTACAATGAGCAGTTCTTC. It codes for CASSLNGLSSYNEQFF.

The sample holds a few counts of this clone. V is TRBV11-3 and J is TRBJ2-3; D is ambiguous. Germline CDR1 SGHNT, CDR2 YENEEA. Deletions cut 2 bases from V and 5 bases from J, with 17 bases between. The CDR3 has 16 amino acids. The CDR3 sequence: CASSLRKQVSQDTQYF. The CDR3 DNA sequence: TGTGCCAGCAGCTTACGTAAACAAGTTTCGCAAGATACGCAGTATTTT.